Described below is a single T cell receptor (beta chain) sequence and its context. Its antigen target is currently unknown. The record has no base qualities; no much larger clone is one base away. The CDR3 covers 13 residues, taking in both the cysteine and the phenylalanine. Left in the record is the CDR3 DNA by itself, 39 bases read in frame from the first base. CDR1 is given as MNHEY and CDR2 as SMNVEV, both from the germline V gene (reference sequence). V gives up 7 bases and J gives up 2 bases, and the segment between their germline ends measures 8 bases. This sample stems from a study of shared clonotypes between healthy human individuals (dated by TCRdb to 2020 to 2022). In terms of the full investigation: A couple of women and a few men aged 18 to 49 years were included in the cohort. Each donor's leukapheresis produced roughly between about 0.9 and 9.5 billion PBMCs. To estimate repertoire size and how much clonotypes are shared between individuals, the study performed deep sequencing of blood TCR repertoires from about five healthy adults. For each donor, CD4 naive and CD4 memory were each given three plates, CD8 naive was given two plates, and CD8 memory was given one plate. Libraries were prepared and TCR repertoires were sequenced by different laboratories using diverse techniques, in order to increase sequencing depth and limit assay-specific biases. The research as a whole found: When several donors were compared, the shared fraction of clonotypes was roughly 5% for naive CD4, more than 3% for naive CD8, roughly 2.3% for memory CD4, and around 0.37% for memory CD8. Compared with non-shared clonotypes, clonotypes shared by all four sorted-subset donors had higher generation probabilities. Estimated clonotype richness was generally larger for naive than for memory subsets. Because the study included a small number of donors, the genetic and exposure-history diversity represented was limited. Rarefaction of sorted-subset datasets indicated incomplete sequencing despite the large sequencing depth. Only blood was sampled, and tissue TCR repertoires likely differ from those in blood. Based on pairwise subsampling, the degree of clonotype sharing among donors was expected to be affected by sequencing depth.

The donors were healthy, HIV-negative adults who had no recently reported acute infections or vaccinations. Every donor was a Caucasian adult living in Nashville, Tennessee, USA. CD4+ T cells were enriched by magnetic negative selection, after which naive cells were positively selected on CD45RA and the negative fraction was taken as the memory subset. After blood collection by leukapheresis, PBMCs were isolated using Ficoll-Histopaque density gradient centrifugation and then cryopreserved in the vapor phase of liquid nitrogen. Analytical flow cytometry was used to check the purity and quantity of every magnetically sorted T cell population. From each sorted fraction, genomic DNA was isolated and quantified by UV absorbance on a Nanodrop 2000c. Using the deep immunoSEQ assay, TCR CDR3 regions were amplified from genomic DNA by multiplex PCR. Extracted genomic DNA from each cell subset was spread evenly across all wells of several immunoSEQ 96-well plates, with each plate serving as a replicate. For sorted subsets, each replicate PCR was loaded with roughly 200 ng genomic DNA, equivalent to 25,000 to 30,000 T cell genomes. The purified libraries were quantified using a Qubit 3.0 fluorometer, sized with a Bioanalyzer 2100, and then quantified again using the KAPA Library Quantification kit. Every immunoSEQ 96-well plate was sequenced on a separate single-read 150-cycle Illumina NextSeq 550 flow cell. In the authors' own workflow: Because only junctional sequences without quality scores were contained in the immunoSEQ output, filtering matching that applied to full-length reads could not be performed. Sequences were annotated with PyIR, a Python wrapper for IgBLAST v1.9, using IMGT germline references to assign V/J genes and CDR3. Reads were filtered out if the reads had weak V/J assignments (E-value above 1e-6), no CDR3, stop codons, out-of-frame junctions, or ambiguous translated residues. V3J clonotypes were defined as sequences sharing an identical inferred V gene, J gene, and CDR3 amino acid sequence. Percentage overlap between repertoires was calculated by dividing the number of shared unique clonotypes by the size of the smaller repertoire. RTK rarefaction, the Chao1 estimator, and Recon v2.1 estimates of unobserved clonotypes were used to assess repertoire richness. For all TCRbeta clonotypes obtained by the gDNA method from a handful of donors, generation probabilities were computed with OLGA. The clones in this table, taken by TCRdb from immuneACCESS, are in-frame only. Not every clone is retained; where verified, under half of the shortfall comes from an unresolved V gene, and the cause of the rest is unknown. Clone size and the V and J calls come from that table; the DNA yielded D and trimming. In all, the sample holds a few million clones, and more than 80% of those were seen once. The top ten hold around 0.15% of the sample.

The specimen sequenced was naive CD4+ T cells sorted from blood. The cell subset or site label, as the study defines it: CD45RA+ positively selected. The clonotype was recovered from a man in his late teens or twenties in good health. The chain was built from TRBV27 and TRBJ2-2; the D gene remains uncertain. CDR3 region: CASIAHNTGELFF. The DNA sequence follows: TGTGCCAGCATTGCCCACAACACCGGGGAGCTGTTTTTT.